Presented here are 13 T cell receptor beta chains from one specimen sequenced in a study of control samples from healthy donors and cancer patients. TCRdb's copy holds only in-frame clones and misses some; the assay was immunoSEQ multiplex PCR. The data show fewer than 95,000 clones, approximately 86% seen once. The sample taken for sequencing was blood. Receptor source: a man aged 30 to 39 in good health.

This clone was seen a single time. V and J are TRBV25-1 and TRBJ1-6; D gene unclear. V shed 4 bases and J shed 0 bases, with 7 bases lying between them. The germline V gene encodes CDR1 MGHDK and CDR2 SYGVNS. CDR3 size: 15 residues. This chain's CDR3 is CASSGPSSYNSPLHF. The CDR3 DNA sequence: TGTGCCAGCAGTGGGCCGAGCTCCTATAATTCACCCCTCCACTTT.

This clone was detected only once. CDR3 bases: TGTGCCAGCAGTGAAGTGTACAGGGGGTTTAGAGTTACTGAAGCTTTCTTT. Protein product: CASSEVYRGFRVTEAFF. The genes are TRBV6-1 and TRBJ1-1; 8 bases are shared with TRBD1. CDR1 is MNHNS, CDR2 SASEGT, per germline. The CDR3 is 17 residues long. Germline trimming cut 1 base from V and 5 bases from J; bases unmatched to any gene: 12.

V usage is TRBV2 and J usage is TRBJ1-1; D ambiguous. The CDR3 consists of 12 residues. Trimming cost V 6 bases and J 5 bases, with 10 bases left between them. Germline-derived CDR1 and CDR2 are SNHLY and FYNNEI. CDR3 amino acids: CASRRLRTEAFF. CDR3 nucleotide sequence: TGTGCCAGCAGAAGGTTAAGGACTGAAGCTTTCTTT.

V usage is TRBV12-3 or TRBV12-4 and J usage is TRBJ1-2; D gene uncertain. The CDR3 extends over 13 amino acids. V lost 3 bases and J 8 bases, leaving 13 bases between the germline ends. CDR3 DNA: TGTGCCAGCAGTTTTAGCCTTGTGGACGGCTACACCTTC. Residues: CASSFSLVDGYTF.

The V and J genes are TRBV9 and TRBJ2-3; 11 bases match TRBD2. V was pared by 2 bases and J by 0 bases, with 2 bases of the junction left unmatched. The length of the CDR3 is 16 residues. CDR1 and CDR2 (germline): SGDLS, YYNGEE. CDR3 sequence (DNA): TGTGCCAGCAGCGTGGTAGCGGGGGGGAGCACAGATACGCAGTATTTT. Amino acid sequence: CASSVVAGGSTDTQYF.

This sequence joins TRBV27 and TRBJ1-2; D not certain. Trimming removed 0 bases from V and 6 bases from J, with 8 bases in between. Germline V gene sequence: CDR1 MNHEY, CDR2 SMNVEV (reference sequence). This CDR3 contains 13 residues. DNA of the CDR3: TGTGCCAGCAGTTTATCAGAGGGTCATGGCTACACCTTC. This codes for CASSLSEGHGYTF.

This rearrangement joins TRBV30 to TRBJ2-4; no reliable D call. V was pared by 1 base and J by 3 bases, with 10 bases between. CDR3 length: 14 residues. Germline-derived CDR1 and CDR2 are GTSNPN and SVGIG (reference sequence). The CDR3 here is CAWSASQIKNIQYF. DNA for the CDR3: TGTGCCTGGAGTGCAAGCCAGATCAAAAACATTCAGTACTTC.

Regarding this clone: Other DNA sequences in this sample translate to the same CDR3. The rearrangement uses TRBV7-3 and TRBJ1-6, with D uncertain. The CDR3 contains 14 residues. The germline V gene has CDR1 SGHTA and CDR2 FQGTGA. V lost 2 bases to trimming and J lost 3 bases, with 5 bases between them. The CDR3 sequence is CASSLDGYNSPLHF. As DNA, the CDR3 is TGTGCCAGCAGCTTAGACGGCTATAATTCACCCCTCCACTTT.

The V call is TRBV28, the J call TRBJ1-2; 12 bases match TRBD1. The V gene's germline CDR1 is MDHEN and CDR2 SYDVKM. Trimming at V came to 5 bases and at J to 6 bases, leaving 7 bases not matched to a gene. The CDR3 loop spans 15 amino acids. The CDR3 sequence is CASSPLGQGADGYTF. CDR3 DNA sequence: TGTGCCAGCAGTCCATTGGGACAGGGGGCAGATGGCTACACCTTC.

This chain links TRBV11-2 with TRBJ2-2; D assignment may be TRBD1 or TRBD2 (6 bases each). Germline V gene data show CDR1 as SGHAT and CDR2 as FQNNGV. The CDR3 runs 15 residues. The V and J ends lost 6 bases and 4 bases respectively, with 15 bases between them. The CDR3 DNA follows: TGTGCCAGCAGGTTCGGGGGCTGGGCCACCGGGGAGCTGTTTTTT. This sequence encodes CASRFGGWATGELFF.

This clone has a single count. The V gene is TRBV28, the J gene TRBJ1-1; D is unresolved. With 5 bases removed from V and 9 bases from J, the gap between germline ends came to 13 bases. Germline V CDR1 and CDR2: MDHEN, SYDVKM. The CDR3 extends over 12 amino acids. The chain's CDR3 is CASSQLDGKAFF. CDR3 in DNA: TGTGCCAGCAGTCAACTCGACGGGAAAGCTTTCTTT. Complete variable domain (other parts from reference TRBV28 and TRBJ1-1): DVKVTQSSRYLVKRTGEKVFLECVQDMDHENMFWYRQDPGLGLRLIYFSYDVKMKEKGDIPEGYSVSREKKERFSLILESASTNQTSMYLCASSQLDGKAFFGQGTRLTVV.

This clone showed up just a few times. The chain combines TRBV2 with TRBJ2-3; possible D gene TRBD1, 6 bases. Germline V CDR1 and CDR2: SNHLY, FYNNEI. The CDR3 loop spans 15 amino acids. Deletions cut 4 bases from V and 0 bases from J, with 11 bases between. CDR3 coding DNA: TGTGCCAGCAGTGCGGGGACACATAGCACAGATACGCAGTATTTT. It translates to CASSAGTHSTDTQYF.

The chain employs TRBV5-1 and TRBJ2-1; no definite D call. The germline V gene encodes CDR1 SGHRS and CDR2 YFSETQ. CDR3 length: 14 amino acids. V lost 2 bases, J lost 5 bases, and 11 bases lay in between. CDR3 bases: TGCGCCAGCAGCTTCCCCCGCACGAACAATGAGCAGTTCTTC. Amino acid sequence: CASSFPRTNNEQFF.